This T cell receptor (beta chain) was profiled in a study of blood T cell repertoires in COVID-19. Study as a whole: The samples span acute and convalescent COVID-19 from the United States, Italy and Spain. The analysed material was cDNA or gDNA that came from T cells, B-cell-depleted T cells, or PBMCs.

This CDR3 spans 13 amino acids. The ends lost 6 bases at V and 6 bases at J; junction bases unmatched: 5. The V gene's germline CDR1 is MNHNY and CDR2 SVGAGI (reference sequence). In the study's own analysis: Reference gene primer amplification yielded estimated nucleated cell counts. Repertoires were generated with immunoSEQ multiplex PCR, while TCRdb's copy carries only in-frame clones and drops some. That table is the source of V, J and clone size, and D and trimming were worked out from the DNA. The sample holds around 140,000 clones, approximately 81% seen once. The sequenced sample was peripheral blood. The sequence was collected from a man between 60 and 70 years old with acute or convalescent COVID-19. This rearrangement joins TRBV6-6 to TRBJ2-1, with 7 bases matching TRBD1. The CDR3 nucleotides read TGTGCCAGCAGCTTTACAGGGGTCAATGAGCAGTTCTTC. Encoded protein: CASSFTGVNEQFF.